The rows below give T cell receptor beta chains drawn from one sample of a study of blood T cell repertoires in COVID-19. Generated by immunoSEQ multiplex PCR, the TCRdb table keeps only in-frame clones and is missing some. This sample has 70,000 or so clones, with roughly three quarters found just once. The sample comprised peripheral blood. These receptors came from a man aged 55 to 69 with acute or convalescent COVID-19. The CDR3 runs from the conserved cysteine through the conserved F or W. The D gene is left open where the match is weak. Clone size is stated in some rows and not others, as once, few, many or a class when expanded.

j_call,v_call,clone_size,d_call,cdr3_aa,cdr3_nt
TRBJ1-3,TRBV9,few,TRBD1,CASSVVGTGTGNTIYF,TGTGCCAGCAGCGTAGTCGGGACAGGGACTGGAAACACCATATATTTT
TRBJ2-1,TRBV27,.,.,CASSFRSIREHEQFF,TGTGCCAGCAGTTTTCGATCCATACGAGAGCATGAGCAGTTCTTC
TRBJ2-7,TRBV18,once,TRBD1,CASSSRQGYEQYF,TGTGCCAGCTCATCTCGACAGGGCTACGAGCAGTACTTC
TRBJ2-2,TRBV10-2,.,.,CASSERTAYTGELFF,TGCGCCAGCAGTGAGCGGACAGCGTACACCGGGGAGCTGTTTTTT
TRBJ2-6,TRBV7-6,.,.,CASSSPPSGANVLTF,TGTGCCAGCAGCTCTCCCCCGTCTGGGGCCAACGTCCTGACTTTC
TRBJ2-4,TRBV4-1,.,TRBD1,CASSQELGQGVRNIQYF,TGCGCCAGCAGCCAAGAGCTGGGACAGGGGGTGAGAAACATTCAGTACTTC
TRBJ1-2,TRBV29-1,.,.,CSVEGGAAGDTF,TGCAGCGTTGAGGGTGGGGCGGCTGGGGACACCTTC
TRBJ1-1,TRBV4-3,.,TRBD1,CASSQQQGSTEAFF,TGCGCCAGCAGCCAGCAACAGGGGTCCACTGAAGCTTTCTTT
TRBJ1-1,TRBV5-5,.,.,CASSRVGGFGTEAFF,TGTGCCAGCAGCCGGGTCGGAGGGTTTGGCACTGAAGCTTTCTTT
TRBJ2-7,TRBV4-3,.,.,CASSQGIHRGYEQYF,TGCGCCAGCAGCCAAGGGATACATCGGGGCTACGAGCAGTACTTC
TRBJ2-6,TRBV29-1,.,.,CSVFSGANVLTF,TGCAGCGTCTTCTCTGGGGCCAACGTCCTGACTTTC
TRBJ1-5,TRBV18,.,TRBD1,CASSQATGAGNQPQHF,TGTGCCAGCTCACAAGCGACAGGGGCCGGCAATCAGCCCCAGCATTTT
TRBJ1-5,TRBV19,medium-sized,.,CASSMGRDQPQHF,TGTGCCAGTAGTATGGGCAGGGATCAGCCCCAGCATTTT
TRBJ1-5,TRBV7-8,.,TRBD1,CASRPTGQGSNQPQHF,TGTGCCAGCAGGCCAACCGGACAGGGTAGCAATCAGCCCCAGCATTTT
TRBJ1-2,TRBV2,.,.,CASSDEGNYGYTF,TGTGCCAGCAGTGACGAGGGAAACTATGGCTACACCTTC
TRBJ1-5,TRBV7-8,.,.,CASSLVSRTAQPQHF,TGTGCCAGCAGCTTAGTAAGCAGGACAGCTCAGCCCCAGCATTTT
TRBJ1-2,TRBV6-4,.,TRBD1,CASSEPTGGECYGYTF,TGTGCCAGCAGTGAGCCGACAGGGGGCGAGTGCTATGGCTACACCTTC
TRBJ1-2,TRBV5-6,.,.,CASSSGRYGYTF,TGTGCCAGCAGCTCAGGCCGCTATGGCTACACCTTC
TRBJ1-6,TRBV4-3,.,TRBD1,CASSQEFFRTGGFISLHF,TGCGCCAGCAGCCAAGAATTTTTCCGGACAGGGGGTTTTATTTCCCTCCACTTT
TRBJ2-7,TRBV7-6,.,.,CASSRTLQGRMDEQYF,TGTGCCAGCAGCCGAACCCTACAGGGGAGGATGGACGAGCAGTACTTC
TRBJ1-2,TRBV6-4,few,TRBD1,CASSAGGQGYGYTF,TGTGCCAGCAGTGCGGGCGGACAGGGGTATGGCTACACCTTC